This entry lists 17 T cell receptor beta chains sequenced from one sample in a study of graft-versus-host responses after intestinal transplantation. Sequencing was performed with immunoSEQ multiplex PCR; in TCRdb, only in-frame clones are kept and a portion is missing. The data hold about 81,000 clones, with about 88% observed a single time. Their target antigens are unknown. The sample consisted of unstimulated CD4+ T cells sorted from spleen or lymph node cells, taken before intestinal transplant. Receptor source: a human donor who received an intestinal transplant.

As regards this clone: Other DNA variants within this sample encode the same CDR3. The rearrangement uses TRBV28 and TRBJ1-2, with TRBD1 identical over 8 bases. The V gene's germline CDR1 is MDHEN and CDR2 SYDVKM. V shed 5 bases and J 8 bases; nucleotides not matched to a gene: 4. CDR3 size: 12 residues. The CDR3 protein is CASSRQGSGYTF. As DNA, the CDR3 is TGTGCCAGCAGTAGACAGGGGTCGGGCTACACCTTC.

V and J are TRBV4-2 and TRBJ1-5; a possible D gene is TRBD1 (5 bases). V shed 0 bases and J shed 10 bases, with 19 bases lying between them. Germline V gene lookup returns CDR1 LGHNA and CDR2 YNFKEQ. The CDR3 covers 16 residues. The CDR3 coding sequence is TGTGCCAGCAGCCAAGATATCGCGACAGTGCAGGATCCCCAGCATTTT. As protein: CASSQDIATVQDPQHF.

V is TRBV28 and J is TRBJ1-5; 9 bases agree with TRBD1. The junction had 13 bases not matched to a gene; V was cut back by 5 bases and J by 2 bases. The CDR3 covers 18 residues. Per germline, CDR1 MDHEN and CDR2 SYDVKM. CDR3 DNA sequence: TGTGCCAGCAGTACCCAACAGGGGGCGGGTGTTGGCAATCAGCCCCAGCATTTT. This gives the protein CASSTQQGAGVGNQPQHF.

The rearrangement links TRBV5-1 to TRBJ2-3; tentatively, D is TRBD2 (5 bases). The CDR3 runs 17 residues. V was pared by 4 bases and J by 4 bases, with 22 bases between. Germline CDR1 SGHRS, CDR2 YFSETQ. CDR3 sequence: CASSVTTNRRGPDTQYF. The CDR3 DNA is TGCGCCAGCAGCGTGACTACGAACCGAAGAGGCCCAGATACGCAGTATTTT.

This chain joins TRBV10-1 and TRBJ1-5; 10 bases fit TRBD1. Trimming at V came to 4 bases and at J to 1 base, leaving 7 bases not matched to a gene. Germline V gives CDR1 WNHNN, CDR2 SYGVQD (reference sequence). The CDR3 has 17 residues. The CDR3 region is CASSGQGAYRSNQPQHF. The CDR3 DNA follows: TGCGCCAGCAGTGGACAGGGGGCCTATCGGAGCAATCAGCCCCAGCATTTT.

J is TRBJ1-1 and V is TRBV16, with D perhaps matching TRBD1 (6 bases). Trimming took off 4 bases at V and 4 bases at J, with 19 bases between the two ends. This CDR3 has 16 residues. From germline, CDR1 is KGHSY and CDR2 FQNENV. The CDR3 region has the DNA TGTGCCAGCAGCCGTACCCCTGGCAGGGGAGCCACTGAAGCTTTCTTT. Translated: CASSRTPGRGATEAFF.

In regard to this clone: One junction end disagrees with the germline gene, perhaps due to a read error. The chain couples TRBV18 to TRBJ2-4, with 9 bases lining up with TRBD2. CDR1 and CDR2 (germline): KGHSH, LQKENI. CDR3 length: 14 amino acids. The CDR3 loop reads CASSPGLAQNIQYF. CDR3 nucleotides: TGTGCCAGCTCACCGGGACTAGCCCAAAACATTCAGTACTTC.

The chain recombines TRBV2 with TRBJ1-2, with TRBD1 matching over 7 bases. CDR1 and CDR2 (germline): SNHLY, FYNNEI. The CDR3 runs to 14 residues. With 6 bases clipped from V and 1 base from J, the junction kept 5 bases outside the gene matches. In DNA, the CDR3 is TGTGCCAGCAGAGGACAGGTTCTTAACTATGGCTACACCTTC. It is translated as CASRGQVLNYGYTF.

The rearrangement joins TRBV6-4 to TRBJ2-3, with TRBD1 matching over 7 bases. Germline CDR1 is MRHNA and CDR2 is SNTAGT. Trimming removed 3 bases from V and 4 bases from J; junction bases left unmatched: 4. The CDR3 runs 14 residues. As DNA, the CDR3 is TGTGCCAGCAGTGAAAAAGGGGGCGCAGATACGCAGTATTTT. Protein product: CASSEKGGADTQYF.

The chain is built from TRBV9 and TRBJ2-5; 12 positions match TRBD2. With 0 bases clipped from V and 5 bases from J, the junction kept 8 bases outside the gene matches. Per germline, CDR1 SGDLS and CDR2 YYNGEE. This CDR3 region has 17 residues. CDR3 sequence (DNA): TGTGCCAGCAGCGTAGATGCTAGCGGGAGGGCCGTGGAGACCCAGTACTTC. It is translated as CASSVDASGRAVETQYF.

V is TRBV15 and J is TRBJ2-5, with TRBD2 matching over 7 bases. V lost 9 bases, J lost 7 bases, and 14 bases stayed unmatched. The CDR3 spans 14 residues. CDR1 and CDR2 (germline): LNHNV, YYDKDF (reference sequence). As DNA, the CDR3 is TGTGCCACGAGAACGAAAGTTCCGGGGGGGACCCAGTACTTC. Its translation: CATRTKVPGGTQYF.

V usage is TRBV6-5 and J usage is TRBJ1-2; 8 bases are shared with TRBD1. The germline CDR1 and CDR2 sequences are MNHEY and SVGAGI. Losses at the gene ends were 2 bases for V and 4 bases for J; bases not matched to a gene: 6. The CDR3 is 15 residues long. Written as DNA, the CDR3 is TGTGCCAGCAGTTACCCTACCGGGACAGGCTATGGCTACACCTTC. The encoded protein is CASSYPTGTGYGYTF.

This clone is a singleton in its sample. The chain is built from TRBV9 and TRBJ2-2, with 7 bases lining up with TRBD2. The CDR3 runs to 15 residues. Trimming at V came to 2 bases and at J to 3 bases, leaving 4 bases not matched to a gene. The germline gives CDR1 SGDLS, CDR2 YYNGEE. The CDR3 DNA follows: TGTGCCAGCAGCGTCGGACTAGGGGACACCGGGGAGCTGTTTTTT. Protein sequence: CASSVGLGDTGELFF.

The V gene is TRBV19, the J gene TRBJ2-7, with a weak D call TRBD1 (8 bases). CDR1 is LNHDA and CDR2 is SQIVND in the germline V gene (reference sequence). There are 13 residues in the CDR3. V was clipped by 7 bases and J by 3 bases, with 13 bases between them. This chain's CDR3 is CASNRGGDYEQYF. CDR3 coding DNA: TGTGCCAGTAACAGGGGGGGAGACTACGAGCAGTACTTC.

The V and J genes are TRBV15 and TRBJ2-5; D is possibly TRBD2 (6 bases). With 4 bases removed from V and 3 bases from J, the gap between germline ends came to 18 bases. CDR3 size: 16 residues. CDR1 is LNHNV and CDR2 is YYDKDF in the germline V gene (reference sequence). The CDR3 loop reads CATSIGAGPGEETQYF. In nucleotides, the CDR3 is TGTGCCACCAGCATCGGAGCGGGCCCGGGGGAAGAGACCCAGTACTTC.

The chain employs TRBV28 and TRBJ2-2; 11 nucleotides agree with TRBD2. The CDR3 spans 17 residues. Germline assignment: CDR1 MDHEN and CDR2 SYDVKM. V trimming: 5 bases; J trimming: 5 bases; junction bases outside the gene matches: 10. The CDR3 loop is CASSGGKLAGVTGELFF. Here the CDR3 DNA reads TGTGCCAGCAGTGGGGGCAAACTAGCGGGAGTTACCGGGGAGCTGTTTTTT. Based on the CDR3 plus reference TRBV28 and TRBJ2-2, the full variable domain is DVKVTQSSRYLVKRTGEKVFLECVQDMDHENMFWYRQDPGLGLRLIYFSYDVKMKEKGDIPEGYSVSREKKERFSLILESASTNQTSMYLCASSGGKLAGVTGELFFGEGSRLTVL.

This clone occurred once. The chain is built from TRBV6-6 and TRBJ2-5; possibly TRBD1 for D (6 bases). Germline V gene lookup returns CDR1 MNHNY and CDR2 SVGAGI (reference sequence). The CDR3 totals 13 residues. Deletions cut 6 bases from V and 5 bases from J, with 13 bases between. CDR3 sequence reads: CASRKQGPETQYF. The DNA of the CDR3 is TGTGCCAGCAGGAAACAGGGTCCTGAGACCCAGTACTTC.